These 17 T cell receptor beta chains originate from one sample sequenced in a study of cytomegalovirus exposure and HLA in healthy donors. The PCR contained 60 Vbeta and 13 Jbeta primers. Sequencing was performed with immunoSEQ multiplex PCR; in TCRdb, only in-frame clones are kept and a portion is missing. This table holds some 120,000 clones, about 80% found once. Sequenced input: PBMCs. The receptor source for this set is a man between 18 and 35 years old in good health and CMV-seronegative.

This chain connects TRBV5-5 to TRBJ2-2; a weak D match, TRBD1 (6 bases). Germline V gene lookup returns CDR1 SGHKS and CDR2 YYEKEE (reference sequence). Trimming pared 2 bases from V and 9 bases from J, leaving 17 bases between. The CDR3 loop spans 15 amino acids. CDR3 coding DNA: TGTGCCAGCAGCTTCTCAGGGGTAACCCCACGGGAGCTGTTTTTT. Translating it yields CASSFSGVTPRELFF.

The J gene is TRBJ1-1, the V gene TRBV6-1; 8 bases match TRBD1. Germline CDR1 reads MNHNS; CDR2 reads SASEGT. The CDR3 runs to 15 residues. Germline trimming cut 4 bases from V and 3 bases from J; bases unmatched to any gene: 7. For the CDR3, the DNA is TGTGCCAGCAGTGTGCCAGGGGGCGCCCACACTGAAGCTTTCTTT. Translated: CASSVPGGAHTEAFF.

V and J are TRBV5-1 and TRBJ1-3, with TRBD1 matching over 9 bases. The CDR3 runs to 16 residues. Losses at the gene ends were 0 bases for V and 1 base for J; bases not matched to a gene: 2. Germline V CDR1 and CDR2: SGHRS, YFSETQ. The CDR3 loop is CASSLGDRASGNTIYF. For the CDR3, the DNA is TGCGCCAGCAGCTTGGGGGACAGGGCGTCTGGAAACACCATATATTTT.

V gene TRBV5-1 combines with J gene TRBJ2-7; 9 positions match TRBD1. The CDR3 loop spans 14 amino acids. Per germline, CDR1 SGHRS and CDR2 YFSETQ. Losses at the gene ends were 0 bases for V and 6 bases for J; bases not matched to a gene: 4. CDR3: CASSLAQGAGEQYF. In nucleotides, the CDR3 is TGCGCCAGCAGCTTGGCACAGGGGGCGGGCGAGCAGTACTTC. Full variable domain (remainder filled in from reference TRBV5-1 and TRBJ2-7): KAGVTQTPRYLIKTRGQQVTLSCSPISGHRSVSWYQQTPGQGLQFLFEYFSETQRNKGNFPGRFSGRQFSNSRSEMNVSTLELGDSALYLCASSLAQGAGEQYFGPGTRLTVT.

This sequence joins TRBV5-6 and TRBJ2-1, with D tentatively TRBD1 (5 bases). CDR3 length equals 13 residues. Trimming cost V 0 bases and J 10 bases, with 11 bases left between them. CDR1 is SGHDT, CDR2 YYEEEE, per germline. The CDR3 bases are TGTGCCAGCAGCTTGGTAGGGGTCCGGGAGCAGTTCTTC. It translates to CASSLVGVREQFF.

This clone appeared a single time. The V call is TRBV28, the J call TRBJ1-1; TRBD1 might be the D (5 bases). This CDR3 comprises 14 residues. With 5 bases removed from V and 8 bases from J, the gap between germline ends came to 18 bases. The V gene's germline CDR1 is MDHEN and CDR2 SYDVKM. The DNA of the CDR3 is TGTGCCAGCAGTACAAACCGGGCAGGGAGGGAAGCTTTCTTT. As protein: CASSTNRAGREAFF.

In its sample, this clone was seen once. The junction departs from germline at one end; a sequencing error may be responsible. The chain carries TRBV9 and TRBJ2-7; 13 bases are shared with TRBD2. Germline assignment: CDR1 SGDLS and CDR2 YYNGEE. The CDR3 consists of 15 residues. The CDR3 sequence is CASGVGLAGAYEQYF. The CDR3 DNA reads as TGTGCCAGCGGCGTAGGACTAGCGGGGGCCTACGAGCAGTACTTC.

Remarks on this clone: The junction shows a germline mismatch at one end, possibly a read error. This chain links TRBV27 with TRBJ2-7; no clear D. Germline V lookup: CDR1 MNHEY, CDR2 SMNVEV (reference sequence). There are 14 residues in the CDR3. CDR3 nucleotides: TGTGCCAGCAGTTCAACGCCTAGTGCCTACGAGCCGTACTTC. Its translation: CASSSTPSAYEPYF.

J is TRBJ2-1 and V is TRBV4-1; the match to TRBD2 covers 9 bases. Germline CDR1 MGHRA, CDR2 YSYEKL. There are 16 residues in the CDR3. V shed 4 bases, J shed 3 bases, and the junction held 7 bases outside the gene matches. CDR3 in amino acids: CASSPSSSGNYNEQFF. CDR3 nucleotide sequence: TGCGCCAGCAGCCCCTCGTCTAGCGGGAACTACAATGAGCAGTTCTTC.

The rearrangement links TRBV11-3 to TRBJ2-3; TRBD2 agrees at 10 bases. The CDR3 loop spans 18 amino acids. Per the germline V gene, CDR1 is SGHNT and CDR2 is YENEEA. With V trimmed by 0 bases and J by 2 bases, 8 bases remained unmatched. CDR3 nucleotides: TGTGCCAGCAGCTTAGAAGGGCCTAGCGGGGGTCACACAGATACGCAGTATTTT. This codes for CASSLEGPSGGHTDTQYF.

This clone was seen more than once but under ten times. This rearrangement joins TRBV6-5 to TRBJ1-5; 8 bases are shared with TRBD1. This CDR3 comprises 15 residues. Germline trimming cut 6 bases from V and 2 bases from J; bases unmatched to any gene: 6. Germline V gene sequence: CDR1 MNHEY, CDR2 SVGAGI. Written as DNA, the CDR3 is TGTGCCAGCAGCCGAGACAGGGGTGGCAATCAGCCCCAGCATTTT. Protein sequence: CASSRDRGGNQPQHF.

The rearrangement uses TRBV5-4 and TRBJ1-2; 8 nucleotides match TRBD1. This CDR3 region has 13 residues. V dropped 4 bases and J dropped 7; count of bases not matched to a gene: 6. CDR1 and CDR2 (germline): SGHNT, YYREEE (reference sequence). CDR3 in amino acids: CASSVYRGGGYTF. The CDR3 DNA sequence: TGTGCCAGCAGCGTCTACAGGGGGGGTGGCTACACCTTC. Variable domain in full (rest from reference TRBV5-4 and TRBJ1-2): ETGVTQSPTHLIKTRGQQVTLRCSSQSGHNTVSWYQQALGQGPQFIFQYYREEENGRGNFPPRFSGLQFPNYSSELNVNALELDDSALYLCASSVYRGGGYTFGSGTRLTVV.

V usage is TRBV27 and J usage is TRBJ1-6; possibly TRBD1 for D (5 bases). V was trimmed by 0 bases and J by 9 bases, leaving 18 bases between them. The CDR3 sequence is 17 residues long. The germline gives CDR1 MNHEY, CDR2 SMNVEV (reference sequence). The CDR3 DNA reads as TGTGCCAGCAGTTTATCGATCAGGGTCGGGTTTCGTTCACCCCTCCACTTT. Translated, it gives CASSLSIRVGFRSPLHF.

The rearrangement joins TRBV18 to TRBJ2-2; 10 bases align to TRBD2. CDR1 and CDR2 (germline): KGHSH, LQKENI. Losses at the gene ends were 3 bases for V and 5 bases for J; bases not matched to a gene: 12. CDR3 size: 18 residues. As DNA, the CDR3 is TGTGCCAGCTCACCGGGTGGACTAGCGGCTACAAGTACCGGGGAGCTGTTTTTT. Encoded protein: CASSPGGLAATSTGELFF.

The chain's CDR3 is CASSPQAGGTDTQYF. The CDR3 DNA sequence: TGTGCCAGCAGCCCGCAAGCGGGAGGAACAGATACGCAGTATTTT. The chain carries TRBV7-3 and TRBJ2-3, with 9 bases aligning to TRBD2. Germline V lookup: CDR1 SGHTA, CDR2 FQGTGA. J gave up 3 bases and V 5 bases, and 6 bases lay outside the gene matches. The CDR3 runs 15 residues.

The chain employs TRBV29-1 and TRBJ2-3, with 8 bases lining up with TRBD2. Germline CDR1 is SQVTM and CDR2 is ANQGSEA. The junction had 17 bases not matched to a gene; V was cut back by 2 bases and J by 4 bases. The CDR3 extends over 18 amino acids. This CDR3 reads CSVETQTGSGRFADTQYF. The DNA of the CDR3 is TGCAGCGTTGAAACCCAAACGGGGAGCGGGAGATTCGCAGATACGCAGTATTTT.

This clone showed up just a few times. The junction and the germline gene differ at one end; a read error may be behind it. The chain employs TRBV28 and TRBJ2-7, with D unclear. CDR1 is MDHEN and CDR2 is SYDVKM in the germline V gene. CDR3 size: 12 residues. This CDR3 reads CASSLSPAEPYF. The CDR3 DNA is TGTGCCAGCAGTTTATCCCCCGCCGAGCCGTACTTC. Full variable domain (outside the CDR3, taken from reference TRBV28 and TRBJ2-7): DVKVTQSSRYLVKRTGEKVFLECVQDMDHENMFWYRQDPGLGLRLIYFSYDVKMKEKGDIPEGYSVSREKKERFSLILESASTNQTSMYLCASSLSPAEPYFGPGTRLTVT.